This passage covers 26 T cell receptor beta chains from one sample sequenced in a study of Ad26.COV2.S vaccination and SARS-CoV-2 variants. Clones were read by immunoSEQ multiplex PCR, and TCRdb kept only the in-frame ones, dropping some. The table lists under 500,000 clones, 92% of them singletons. The sample's treatment: 15 to 20 received Ad26.COV2.S at low or high dose, single or two shots; roughly five received placebo; per-sample allocation not given. At day 63 after the first vaccine or placebo injection, samples were drawn. This material consisted of peripheral blood, taken in a trial of Ad26.COV2.S vaccine versus placebo. These receptors all come from a person between 18 and 59 years old who received the Ad26.COV2.S COVID-19 vaccine or a placebo.

V usage is TRBV12-2 and J usage is TRBJ2-4. TRBV12-2 constitutes a pseudogene. This CDR3 has 14 amino acids. The DNA for the CDR3 is TGTGCAAGTCGCTTCCCGGAAGCCAAAAACATTCAGTACTTC. Its protein product is CASRFPEAKNIQYF.

Points on this clone: A junction end diverges from the germline sequence, so it may reflect a read error. The CDR3 loop reads CASSPREAYVQYF. In DNA, the CDR3 is TGTGCCAGCAGCCCTCGGGAGGCATACGTGCAGTACTTC. This chain connects TRBV7-2 to TRBJ2-7; 7 positions match TRBD2. The CDR3 loop spans 13 amino acids. Germline V gene sequence: CDR1 SGHTA, CDR2 FQGNSA.

The chain links TRBV19 to TRBJ1-2; D gene unclear. Per germline, CDR1 LNHDA and CDR2 SQIVND (reference sequence). V lost 7 bases to trimming and J lost 8 bases, with 14 bases between them. There are 12 residues in the CDR3. The CDR3 DNA reads TGTGCCAGTACTCTGGGCTCCTGGGGCTACACCTTC. Protein product: CASTLGSWGYTF.

This clone was recorded only once. V and J are TRBV6-4 and TRBJ2-2, with TRBD1 matching over 10 bases. In germline, CDR1 is MRHNA, CDR2 SNTAGT. CDR3 length: 15 residues. V was pared by 3 bases and J by 8 bases, with 6 bases of the junction left unmatched. The CDR3 reads CASSETGGTRGELFF. DNA for the CDR3: TGTGCCAGCAGTGAGACAGGGGGCACTCGTGGGGAGCTGTTTTTT.

Notes on this clone: The identical CDR3 is also encoded by other nucleotide sequences in the sample. The chain recombines TRBV19 with TRBJ2-1, with D unclear. V lost 1 base and J lost 7, with 5 bases in between. Germline V CDR1 and CDR2: LNHDA, SQIVND (reference sequence). The CDR3 spans 12 residues. The CDR3 sequence: CASSIGWNEQFF. The CDR3 region has the DNA TGTGCCAGTAGTATAGGGTGGAATGAGCAGTTCTTC. Supplemented by reference TRBV19 and TRBJ2-1, the full variable domain reads DGGITQSPKYLFRKEGQNVTLSCEQNLNHDAMYWYRQDPGQGLRLIYYSQIVNDFQKGDIAEGYSVSREKKESFPLTVTSAQKNPTAFYLCASSIGWNEQFFGPGTRLTVL.

The rearrangement joins TRBV29-1 to TRBJ1-1, with no clear D. Trimming pared 4 bases from V and 10 bases from J, leaving 7 bases between. Germline V CDR1 and CDR2: SQVTM, ANQGSEA. The CDR3 contains 9 residues. The CDR3 DNA sequence: TGCAGCGTTGCAGAGTCAGCTTTCTTT. Translating gives CSVAESAFF.

This chain uses TRBV4-3 with TRBJ2-6; perhaps TRBD1 as D (5 bases). The CDR3 length is 17 residues. The germline gives CDR1 LGHNA, CDR2 YSLEER. Trimming pared 0 bases from V and 0 bases from J, leaving 9 bases between. The CDR3 sequence is CASSQEGPPSGANVLTF. CDR3 coding DNA: TGCGCCAGCAGCCAAGAGGGGCCTCCCTCTGGGGCCAACGTCCTGACTTTC.

The chain has TRBV5-1 and TRBJ2-3, with TRBD2 matching over 7 bases. CDR1 and CDR2 from the germline V gene are SGHRS and YFSETQ. The V and J ends lost 3 bases and 0 bases, in that order; junction bases with no gene match: 10. This CDR3 comprises 17 residues. CDR3: CASSWLGGAGSTDTQYF. The CDR3 DNA sequence: TGCGCCAGCAGCTGGCTTGGGGGAGCGGGAAGCACAGATACGCAGTATTTT.

Written as DNA, the CDR3 is TGTGCCAGCAGCTATAGACAGACCCTTTACTACGAGCAGTACTTC. Its translation: CASSYRQTLYYEQYF. The chain couples TRBV5-5 to TRBJ2-7, with D perhaps TRBD1 (5 bases). From germline, CDR1 is SGHKS and CDR2 YYEKEE (reference sequence). This CDR3 contains 15 residues. With 3 bases removed from V and 3 bases from J, the gap between germline ends came to 16 bases. The complete variable domain, with remaining parts taken from reference TRBV5-5 and TRBJ2-7, reads DAGVTQSPTHLIKTRGQQVTLRCSPISGHKSVSWYQQVLGQGPQFIFQYYEKEERGRGNFPDRFSARQFPNYSSELNVNALLLGDSALYLCASSYRQTLYYEQYFGPGTRLTVT.

The chain combines TRBV19 with TRBJ1-2; D is unresolved. The germline V gene encodes CDR1 LNHDA and CDR2 SQIVND (reference sequence). V lost 10 bases and J lost 6, with 21 bases in between. This CDR3 has 14 residues. CDR3 sequence: CATQSGSLIDGYTF. CDR3 sequence (DNA): TGTGCCACCCAATCTGGCAGTCTAATAGATGGCTACACCTTC.

The chain employs TRBV13 and TRBJ2-5; TRBD1 matches 8 bases. This CDR3 has 14 residues. Unmatched junction bases numbered 3, after V lost 4 bases and J lost 2 bases. Germline V gives CDR1 PRHDT, CDR2 FYEKMQ (reference sequence). The CDR3 loop is CASSWGQEQETQYF. The CDR3 DNA reads TGTGCCAGCAGCTGGGGACAGGAGCAAGAGACCCAGTACTTC.

This clone was observed once. This chain joins TRBV27 and TRBJ1-3, with unresolved D. Germline loops: CDR1 MNHEY, CDR2 SMNVEV (reference sequence). CDR3 length: 14 amino acids. With 0 bases removed from V and 3 bases from J, the gap between germline ends came to 6 bases. CDR3 in DNA: TGTGCCAGCAGTTTATCGGCGCGTGGAAACACCATATATTTT. This gives the protein CASSLSARGNTIYF.

The chain has TRBV4-3 and TRBJ1-4, with D possibly matching TRBD1 (5 bases). This CDR3 contains 16 residues. Germline lookup yields CDR1 LGHNA and CDR2 YSLEER. The ends were cut back, 0 bases at V and 5 bases at J, with 13 bases in the middle. The CDR3 here is CASSQEAKGINEKLFF. The CDR3 DNA follows: TGCGCCAGCAGCCAAGAGGCGAAGGGGATAAATGAAAAACTGTTTTTT.

The chain employs TRBV10-3 and TRBJ2-1, with no clear D. V was pared by 11 bases and J by 8 bases, with 13 bases between. CDR3 size: 11 residues. From germline, CDR1 is ENHRY and CDR2 SYGVKD. CDR3 protein: CAAGIPDEQFF. The CDR3 nucleotides are TGTGCCGCCGGAATTCCAGATGAGCAGTTCTTC.

The chain uses TRBV27 and TRBJ2-4, with 7 bases matching TRBD2. The ends lost 1 base at V and 0 bases at J; junction bases unmatched: 3. Germline V CDR1 and CDR2: MNHEY, SMNVEV (reference sequence). The CDR3 is 16 amino acids. The CDR3 nucleotides are TGTGCCAGCAGTTTATTCAGCGGGGTAGCCAAAAACATTCAGTACTTC. Encoded protein: CASSLFSGVAKNIQYF.

The chain joins TRBV27 to TRBJ2-1, with 8 bases that match TRBD2. Losses at the gene ends were 3 bases for V and 2 bases for J; bases not matched to a gene: 6. This CDR3 is built from 16 residues. Germline assignment: CDR1 MNHEY and CDR2 SMNVEV (reference sequence). Here the CDR3 DNA reads TGTGCCAGCAGTTTTGGGGTAGCGGGGCCCTACAATGAGCAGTTCTTC. It encodes CASSFGVAGPYNEQFF.

V is TRBV10-3 and J is TRBJ2-3; D perhaps matches TRBD2 (5 bases). There are 16 residues in the CDR3. Trimming shortened V by 4 bases and J by 0 bases, and 14 bases separated the two germline ends. Germline V gene data show CDR1 as ENHRY and CDR2 as SYGVKD. The CDR3 sequence: CAISGVPGISTDTQYF. Here the CDR3 DNA reads TGTGCCATCAGTGGAGTCCCCGGGATCAGCACAGATACGCAGTATTTT.

This clone was picked up a small number of times. The chain is built from TRBV20-1 and TRBJ1-4; D ambiguous. Germline V gene lookup returns CDR1 DFQATT and CDR2 SNEGSKA (reference sequence). Trimming removed 4 bases at V and 8 bases at J, with 8 bases between. The CDR3 extends over 11 amino acids. CDR3 coding DNA: TGCAGTGCTACCAGAGTCGAAAAACTGTTTTTT. It encodes CSATRVEKLFF.

The rearrangement uses TRBV19 and TRBJ2-3; 8 bases agree with TRBD2. Germline CDR1 reads LNHDA; CDR2 reads SQIVND (reference sequence). V gave up 6 bases and J gave up 5 bases; unmatched junction bases: 10. The CDR3 sequence is 15 residues long. CDR3 residues: CASSLDLTSGDTQYF. The CDR3 DNA follows: TGTGCCAGTAGCCTCGACCTTACTAGCGGAGATACGCAGTATTTT.

The chain couples TRBV18 to TRBJ1-5, with TRBD1 matching 11 bases. This CDR3 has 15 residues. V lost 4 bases to trimming and J lost 6 bases; unmatched junction nucleotides: 5. Germline V gene data show CDR1 as KGHSH and CDR2 as LQKENI. CDR3 protein: CASSLGGQGVQPQHF. DNA of the CDR3: TGTGCCAGCTCACTGGGGGGACAGGGGGTTCAGCCCCAGCATTTT.

A remark on this clone: Other DNA sequences in the same sample also yield this CDR3. The V and J genes are TRBV3-1 (or the pseudogene TRBV3-2) and TRBJ2-1; D not resolved. Per the germline V gene, CDR1 is LGHDT and CDR2 is YNNKEL (reference sequence). The CDR3 is made up of 13 amino acids. V was cut by 1 base and J by 4 bases, with 5 bases left in between. The CDR3: CASSQVVYNEQFF. CDR3 DNA sequence: TGTGCCAGCAGCCAAGTAGTGTACAATGAGCAGTTCTTC.

V gene TRBV6-5 combines with J gene TRBJ2-5; D might be TRBD1 or TRBD2, each matching 6 bases. In germline, CDR1 is MNHEY, CDR2 SVGAGI. Trimming removed 7 bases from V and 5 bases from J, with 14 bases in between. The CDR3 is made up of 13 amino acids. Written as DNA, the CDR3 is TGTGCCAGCACCTCAGGGGCGGGGGAGACCCAGTACTTC. It specifies CASTSGAGETQYF.

The table lists this clone with a few counts. V is TRBV10-3 and J is TRBJ1-5; TRBD1 agrees at 9 bases. Looked up from germline, CDR1 is ENHRY and CDR2 is SYGVKD. V was pared by 4 bases and J by 2 bases, with 0 bases of the junction left unmatched. The CDR3 is made up of 14 amino acids. CDR3 loop: CAISGTGGNQPQHF. The CDR3 DNA reads as TGTGCCATCAGTGGGACAGGGGGCAATCAGCCCCAGCATTTT.

V is TRBV2 and J is TRBJ1-1; 8 bases agree with TRBD1. CDR3 size: 13 residues. Germline values: CDR1 SNHLY, CDR2 FYNNEI. The junction had 3 bases not matched to a gene; V was cut back by 6 bases and J by 3 bases. Here the CDR3 reads CASRPGGYTEAFF. The CDR3 coding sequence is TGTGCCAGCAGACCAGGGGGCTACACTGAAGCTTTCTTT. Together with reference TRBV2 and TRBJ1-1, the CDR3 gives the full variable domain: EPEVTQTPSHQVTQMGQEVILRCVPISNHLYFYWYRQILGQKVEFLVSFYNNEISEKSEIFDDQFSVERPDGSNFTLKIRSTKLEDSAMYFCASRPGGYTEAFFGQGTRLTVV.

The V and J genes are TRBV21-1 and TRBJ2-7; no DNA check was done on the table's D call, TRBD2. TRBV21-1 is a pseudogene. This CDR3 is built from 16 residues. This CDR3 reads CASSKKARGGTYEQYF. The CDR3 DNA sequence: TGTGCCAGCAGCAAAAAGGCCCGCGGGGGCACGTACGAGCAGTACTTC.

This rearrangement joins TRBV7-2 to TRBJ2-7, with a possible D match to TRBD1 (5 bases). CDR3 length: 15 residues. Germline V gene data show CDR1 as SGHTA and CDR2 as FQGNSA. V was cut by 8 bases and J by 0 bases, with 17 bases left in between. CDR3 residues: CASVIHPQDSYEQYF. The CDR3 DNA sequence: TGTGCCAGCGTAATTCACCCACAGGACTCCTACGAGCAGTACTTC. Based on the CDR3 plus reference TRBV7-2 and TRBJ2-7, the full variable domain is GAGVSQSPSNKVTEKGKDVELRCDPISGHTALYWYRQSLGQGLEFLIYFQGNSAPDKSGLPSDRFSAERTGGSVSTLTIQRTQQEDSAVYLCASVIHPQDSYEQYFGPGTRLTVT.